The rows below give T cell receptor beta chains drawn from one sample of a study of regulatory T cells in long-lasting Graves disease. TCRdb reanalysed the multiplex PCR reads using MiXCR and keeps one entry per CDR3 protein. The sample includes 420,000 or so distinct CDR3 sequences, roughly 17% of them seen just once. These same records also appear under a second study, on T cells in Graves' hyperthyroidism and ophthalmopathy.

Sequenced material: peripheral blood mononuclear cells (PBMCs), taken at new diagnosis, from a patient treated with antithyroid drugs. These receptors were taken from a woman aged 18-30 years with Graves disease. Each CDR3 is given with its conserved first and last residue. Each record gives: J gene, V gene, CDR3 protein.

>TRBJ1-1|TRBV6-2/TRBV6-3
CASSYSLQGSQREGEAFF
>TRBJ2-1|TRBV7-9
CASSLNGALSYNEQFF
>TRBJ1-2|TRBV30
CAWRANGYTF
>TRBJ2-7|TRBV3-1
CASSPGLAGGPSYEQYF
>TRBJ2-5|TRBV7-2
CASNLGASLLPETQYF
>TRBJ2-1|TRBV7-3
CASSLTFAGLAGINEQFF
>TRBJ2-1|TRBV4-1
CASSRTYRGNEQFF
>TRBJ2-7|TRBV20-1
CSARGRSSYEQYF
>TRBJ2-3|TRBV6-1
CASSDPRALATPYTQYF
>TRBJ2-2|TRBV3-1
CASSIRLAGDTGELFF
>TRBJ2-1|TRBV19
CASSAGTFRDEQFF
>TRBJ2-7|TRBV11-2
CASSPAGTAKYEQYF
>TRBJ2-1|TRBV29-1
CSAVIGVYEQFF
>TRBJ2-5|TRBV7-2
CASSFGDRGETQYF
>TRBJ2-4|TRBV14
CASSPGDRGIQYF
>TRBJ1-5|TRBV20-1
CSAPDRGRNQPQHF
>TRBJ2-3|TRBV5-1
CASSPVPGQGQTDTQYF
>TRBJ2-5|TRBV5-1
CASSSQGRGYQETQYF
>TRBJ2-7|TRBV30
CACLSSSPHYEQYF
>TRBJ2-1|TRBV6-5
CASSYSMTSGRAWEQFF
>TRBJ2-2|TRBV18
CASSYRDSKVGELFF
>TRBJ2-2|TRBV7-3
CASSPQLGGLNTGELFF